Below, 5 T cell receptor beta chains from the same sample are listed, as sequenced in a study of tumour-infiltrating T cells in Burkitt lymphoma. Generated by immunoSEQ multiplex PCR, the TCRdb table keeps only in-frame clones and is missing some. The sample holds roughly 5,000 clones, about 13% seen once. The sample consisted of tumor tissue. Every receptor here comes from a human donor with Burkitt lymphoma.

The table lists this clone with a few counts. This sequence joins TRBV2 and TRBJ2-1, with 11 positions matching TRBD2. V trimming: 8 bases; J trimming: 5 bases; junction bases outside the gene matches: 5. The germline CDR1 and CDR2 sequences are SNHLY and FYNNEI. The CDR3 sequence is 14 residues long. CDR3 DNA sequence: TGTGCCAGCTCGGGACTAGCGGAGAACAATGAGCAGTTCTTC. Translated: CASSGLAENNEQFF. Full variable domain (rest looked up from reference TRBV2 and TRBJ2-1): EPEVTQTPSHQVTQMGQEVILRCVPISNHLYFYWYRQILGQKVEFLVSFYNNEISEKSEIFDDQFSVERPDGSNFTLKIRSTKLEDSAMYFCASSGLAENNEQFFGPGTRLTVL.

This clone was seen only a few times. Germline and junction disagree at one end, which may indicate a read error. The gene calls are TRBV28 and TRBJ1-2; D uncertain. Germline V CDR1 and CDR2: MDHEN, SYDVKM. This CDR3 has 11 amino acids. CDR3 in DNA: TGTGCCAGCAGTTTCCTGGATGGCTACATCTTC. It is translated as CASSFLDGYIF.

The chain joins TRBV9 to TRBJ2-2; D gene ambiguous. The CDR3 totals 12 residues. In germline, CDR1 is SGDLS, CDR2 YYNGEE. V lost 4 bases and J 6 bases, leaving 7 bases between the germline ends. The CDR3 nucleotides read TGTGCCAGCAGCCCCCCCGCCGGGGAGCTGTTTTTT. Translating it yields CASSPPAGELFF.

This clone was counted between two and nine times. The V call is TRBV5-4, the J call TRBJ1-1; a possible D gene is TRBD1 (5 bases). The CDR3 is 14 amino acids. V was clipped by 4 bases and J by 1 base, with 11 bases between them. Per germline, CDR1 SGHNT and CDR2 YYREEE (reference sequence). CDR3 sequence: CASSPGPRNTEAFF. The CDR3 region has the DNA TGTGCCAGCAGCCCGGGACCGAGGAACACTGAAGCTTTCTTT.

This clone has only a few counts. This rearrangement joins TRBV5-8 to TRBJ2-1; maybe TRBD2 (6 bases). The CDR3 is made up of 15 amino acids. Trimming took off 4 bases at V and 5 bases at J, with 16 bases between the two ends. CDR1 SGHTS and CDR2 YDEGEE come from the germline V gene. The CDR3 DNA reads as TGTGCCAGCAGCCTAGGGACTTTACCAGACAATGAGCAGTTCTTC. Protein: CASSLGTLPDNEQFF.